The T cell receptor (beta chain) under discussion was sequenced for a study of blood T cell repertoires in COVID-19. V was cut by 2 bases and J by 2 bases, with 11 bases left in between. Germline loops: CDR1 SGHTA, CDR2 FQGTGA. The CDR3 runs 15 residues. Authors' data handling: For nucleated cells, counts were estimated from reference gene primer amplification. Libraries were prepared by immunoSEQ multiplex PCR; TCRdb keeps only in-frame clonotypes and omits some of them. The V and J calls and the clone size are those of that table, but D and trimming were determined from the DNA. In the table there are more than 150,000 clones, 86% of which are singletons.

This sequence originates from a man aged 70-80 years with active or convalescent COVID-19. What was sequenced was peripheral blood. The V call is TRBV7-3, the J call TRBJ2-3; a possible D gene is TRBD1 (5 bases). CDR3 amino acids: CASSLYTGITDTQYF. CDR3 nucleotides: TGTGCCAGCAGCTTATATACAGGAATCACAGATACGCAGTATTTT.